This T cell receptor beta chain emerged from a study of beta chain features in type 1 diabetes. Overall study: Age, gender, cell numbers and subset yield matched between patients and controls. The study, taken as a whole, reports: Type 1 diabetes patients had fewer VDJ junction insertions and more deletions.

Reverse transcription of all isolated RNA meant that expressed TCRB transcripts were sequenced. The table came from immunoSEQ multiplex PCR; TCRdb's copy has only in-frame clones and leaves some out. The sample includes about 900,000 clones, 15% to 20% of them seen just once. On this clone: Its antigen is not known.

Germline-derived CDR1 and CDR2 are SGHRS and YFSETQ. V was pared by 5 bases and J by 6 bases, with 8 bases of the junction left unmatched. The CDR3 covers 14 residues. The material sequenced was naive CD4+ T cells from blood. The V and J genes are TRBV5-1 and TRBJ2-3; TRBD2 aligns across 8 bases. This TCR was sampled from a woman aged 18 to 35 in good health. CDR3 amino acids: CASRPGLGADTQYF. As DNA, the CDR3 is TGCGCCAGCAGACCGGGACTAGGGGCGGATACGCAGTATTTT.